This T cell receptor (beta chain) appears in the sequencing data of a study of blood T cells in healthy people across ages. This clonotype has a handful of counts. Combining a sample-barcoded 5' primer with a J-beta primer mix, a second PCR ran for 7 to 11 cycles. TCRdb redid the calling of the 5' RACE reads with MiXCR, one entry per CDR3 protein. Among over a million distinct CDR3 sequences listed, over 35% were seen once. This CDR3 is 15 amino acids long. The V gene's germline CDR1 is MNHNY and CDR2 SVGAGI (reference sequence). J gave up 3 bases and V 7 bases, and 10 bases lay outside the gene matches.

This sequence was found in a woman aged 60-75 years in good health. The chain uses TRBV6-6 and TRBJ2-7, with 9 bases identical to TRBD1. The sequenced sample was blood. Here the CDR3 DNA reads TGTGCCAGCACCGACCCCGGGACAGGGTTCTACGAGCAGTACTTC. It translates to CASTDPGTGFYEQYF.